These 5 T cell receptor beta chains share one sample of origin, sequenced in a study of PD-L1 blockade in urothelial cancer. Clones were read by immunoSEQ multiplex PCR, and TCRdb kept only the in-frame ones, dropping some. The profile shows about 45,000 clones, 88% of them singletons. Here the sequenced sample was PBMCs, taken around atezolizumab (anti-PD-L1) treatment. The receptor set was obtained from an elderly man with urothelial cancer.

The rearrangement uses TRBV7-2 and TRBJ2-3; no clear D. Germline CDR1 and CDR2: SGHTA and FQGNSA. V was clipped by 1 base and J by 2 bases, with 10 bases between them. This CDR3 contains 15 residues. CDR3 DNA: TGTGCCAGCAGCTTAGTGTCCTTATCCACAGATACGCAGTATTTT. Residues: CASSLVSLSTDTQYF.

This clone has just a few counts. The rearrangement uses TRBV7-2 and TRBJ1-1, with D perhaps matching TRBD1 (5 bases). This CDR3 spans 16 amino acids. Trimming took off 1 base at V and 11 bases at J, with 23 bases between the two ends. The germline V gene encodes CDR1 SGHTA and CDR2 FQGNSA. The CDR3 DNA is TGTGCCAGCAGCTTAGTAAGAGTCATCAGGGAGGGAAGTGCTTTCTTT. Translated, it gives CASSLVRVIREGSAFF.

V is TRBV19 and J is TRBJ1-5, with 12 bases identical to TRBD1. The junction had 5 bases not matched to a gene; V was cut back by 5 bases and J by 3 bases. This CDR3 has 16 residues. The germline gives CDR1 LNHDA, CDR2 SQIVND (reference sequence). DNA of the CDR3: TGTGCCAGTAGTCTGGGACAGGGGGCGGACAATCAGCCCCAGCATTTT. Translation gives CASSLGQGADNQPQHF.

The chain links TRBV7-8 to TRBJ2-2; no reliable D call. The germline V gene has CDR1 SGHVS and CDR2 FQNEAQ. The CDR3 covers 16 residues. V was trimmed by 7 bases and J by 0 bases, leaving 15 bases between them. Here the CDR3 reads CASILTGAANTGELFF. In DNA, the CDR3 is TGTGCCAGCATCCTGACTGGAGCAGCGAACACCGGGGAGCTGTTTTTT.

The genes are TRBV5-1 and TRBJ1-1; TRBD1 aligns across 8 bases. Germline CDR1 is SGHRS and CDR2 is YFSETQ. This CDR3 has 15 residues. V shed 0 bases, J shed 1 base, and the junction held 2 bases outside the gene matches. CDR3 protein: CASSLVGTGNTEAFF. Written as DNA, the CDR3 is TGCGCCAGCAGCTTGGTGGGGACAGGGAACACTGAAGCTTTCTTT.